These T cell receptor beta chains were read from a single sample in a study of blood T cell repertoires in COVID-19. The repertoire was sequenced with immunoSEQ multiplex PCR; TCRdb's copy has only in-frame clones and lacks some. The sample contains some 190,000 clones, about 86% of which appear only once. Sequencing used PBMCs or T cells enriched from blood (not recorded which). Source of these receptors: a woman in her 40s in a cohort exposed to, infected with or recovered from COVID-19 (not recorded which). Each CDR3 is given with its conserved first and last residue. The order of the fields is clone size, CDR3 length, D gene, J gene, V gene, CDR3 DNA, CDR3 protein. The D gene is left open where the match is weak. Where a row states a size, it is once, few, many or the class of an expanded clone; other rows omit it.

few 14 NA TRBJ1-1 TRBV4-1 TGCGCCAGCAGCCAAGCTGGAGGTGGCACTGAAGCTTTCTTT CASSQAGGGTEAFF
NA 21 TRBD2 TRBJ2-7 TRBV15 TGTGCCACCAGCAGAGTTGGGGGTCGGGACCCAGGAGCGGGAGCCCCCTACGAGCAGTACTTC CATSRVGGRDPGAGAPYEQYF
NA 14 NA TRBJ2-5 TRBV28 TGTGCCAGCAGTAGATCGAGGGACCAAGAGACCCAGTACTTC CASSRSRDQETQYF
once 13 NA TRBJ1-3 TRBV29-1 TGCAGCGTCCGCGTTGCCTCTGGAAACACCATATATTTT CSVRVASGNTIYF
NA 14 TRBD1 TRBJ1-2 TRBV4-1 TGCGCCAGCAGCCAAGGACAGGGGATGCGTGGCTACACCTTC CASSQGQGMRGYTF
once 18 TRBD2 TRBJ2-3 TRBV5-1 TGCGCCAGCAGTCCACCCCCGGGACTAGCGGGAGGCGCAGATACGCAGTATTTT CASSPPPGLAGGADTQYF
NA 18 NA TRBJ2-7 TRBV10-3 TGTGCCATCAGTGAGTCGATTGGAAGACAAGGGGTTTGGATGGGGCAGTACTTC CAISESIGRQGVWMGQYF
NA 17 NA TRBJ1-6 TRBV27 TGTGCCAGCAGCCCCACACTGGGAGGGGCGGGTAATTCACCCCTCCACTTT CASSPTLGGAGNSPLHF
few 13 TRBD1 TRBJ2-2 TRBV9 TGTGCCAGCAGCGCACAGGGGGCCGGGGAGCTGTTTTTT CASSAQGAGELFF
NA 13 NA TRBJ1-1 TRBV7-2 TGTGCCAGCAGCTTAGGGACTGGCACTGAAGCTTTCTTT CASSLGTGTEAFF
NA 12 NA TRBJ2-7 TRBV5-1 TGCGCCAGCAGCTTGAGTAGAGGCGAGCAGTACTTC CASSLSRGEQYF
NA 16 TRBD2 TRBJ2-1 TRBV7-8 TGTGCCAGCAGCCCGCCCGGGAGGGACTCCTACAATGAGCAGTTCTTC CASSPPGRDSYNEQFF
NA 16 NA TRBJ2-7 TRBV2 TGTGCCAGCAGTGAAATCAGTGGACTGACAGGCAATCAGCAGTACTTC CASSEISGLTGNQQYF
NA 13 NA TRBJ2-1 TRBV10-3 TGTGCCATCAGTGCTGACACCTACAATGAGCAGTTCTTC CAISADTYNEQFF
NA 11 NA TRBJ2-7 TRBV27 TGTGCCAGCGGTGGGGGCCACGAGCAGTACTTC CASGGGHEQYF
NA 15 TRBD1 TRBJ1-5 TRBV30 TGTGCCTGGAAAACGACAGGGTCTAGCAATCAGCCCCAGCATTTT CAWKTTGSSNQPQHF
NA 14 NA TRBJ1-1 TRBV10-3 TGTGCCATCAGTGAGGGGGGCGGGAACACTGAAGCTTTCTTT CAISEGGGNTEAFF
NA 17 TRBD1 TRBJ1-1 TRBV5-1 TGCGCCAGCAGCTTGGAGAGCAGGGGGAGACCGAACACTGAAGCTTTCTTT CASSLESRGRPNTEAFF
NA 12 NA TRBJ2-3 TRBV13 TGTGCCAGCAGTTGGGCTACAGATACGCAGTATTTT CASSWATDTQYF
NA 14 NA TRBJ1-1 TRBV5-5 TGTGCCAGCAGCTTGGTGGGACAGAACACTGAAGCTTTCTTT CASSLVGQNTEAFF
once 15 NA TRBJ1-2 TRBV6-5 TGTGCCAGCAGTTACTCGAAAGGACAAAGCTATGGCTACACCTTC CASSYSKGQSYGYTF
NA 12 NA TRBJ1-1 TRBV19 TGTGCCAGTAGTATGAGTAACACTGAAGCTTTCTTT CASSMSNTEAFF
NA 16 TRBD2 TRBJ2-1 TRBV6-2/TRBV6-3 TGTGCCAGCAGCTCCCCTAGCGGGAGTACCTACAATGAGCAGTTCTTC CASSSPSGSTYNEQFF
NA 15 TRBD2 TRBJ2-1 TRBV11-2 TGTGCCAGCCAGCAAGCTAGCGGGGCCTACAATGAGCAGTTCTTC CASQQASGAYNEQFF
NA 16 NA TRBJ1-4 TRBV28 TGTGCCAGCAGTTTATTTGCCAGGGGCAGGCTGGAAAAACTGTTTTTT CASSLFARGRLEKLFF
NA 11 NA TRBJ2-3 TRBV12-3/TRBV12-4 TGTGCCAGCAGCCGGACAGATACGCAGTATTTT CASSRTDTQYF
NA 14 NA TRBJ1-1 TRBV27 TGTGCCAGCAGTTTCGGGAGCATGAACACTGAAGCTTTCTTT CASSFGSMNTEAFF
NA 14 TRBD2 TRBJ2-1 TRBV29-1 TGCAGCGTTGTTTACGGGGGGGCGGGCAATGAGCAGTTCTTC CSVVYGGAGNEQFF
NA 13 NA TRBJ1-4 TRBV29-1 TGCAGCGCGGAGGGGGATTTTGGTGAAAAACTGTTTTTT CSAEGDFGEKLFF
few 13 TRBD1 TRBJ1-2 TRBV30 TGTGCCTGGAGTGTAGGGACAGTAAATGGCTACACCTTC CAWSVGTVNGYTF
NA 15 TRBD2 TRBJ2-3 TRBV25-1 TGTGCCAGCAAAGGGAGGGAGGGCCGCACAGATACGCAGTATTTT CASKGREGRTDTQYF
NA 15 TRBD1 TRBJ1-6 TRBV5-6 TGTGCCAGCAGCAGGACAGGGGGCTATAATTCACCCCTCCACTTT CASSRTGGYNSPLHF
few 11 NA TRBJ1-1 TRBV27 TGTGCCAGCAGTCTAGGCAAAGAAGCTTTCTTT CASSLGKEAFF
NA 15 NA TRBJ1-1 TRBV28 TGTGCCAGCAGCCCTATCGCGGGGCGGAACACTGAAGCTTTCTTT CASSPIAGRNTEAFF
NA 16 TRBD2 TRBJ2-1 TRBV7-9 TGTGCCAGCAGCGGAGGGACTAGCGGGATCTACAATGAGCAGTTCTTC CASSGGTSGIYNEQFF
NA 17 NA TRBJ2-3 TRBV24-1 TGTGCCACCAGTGATGTAGGGACGGCGGGGCGCACAGATACGCAGTATTTT CATSDVGTAGRTDTQYF
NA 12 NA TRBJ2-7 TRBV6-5 TGTGCCAGCAGTTATATAGCTTACGAGCAGTACTTC CASSYIAYEQYF
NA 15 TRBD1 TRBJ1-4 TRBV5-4 TGTGCCAGCAGCTTGGCTGGGACAGGAGACGAAAAACTGTTTTTT CASSLAGTGDEKLFF
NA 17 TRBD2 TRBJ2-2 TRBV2 TGTGCCAGCAGTGGAGGACTAGCGGGGGGCCACACCGGGGAGCTGTTTTTT CASSGGLAGGHTGELFF
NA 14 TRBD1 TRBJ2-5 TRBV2 TGTGCCAGCAAGGATGGAAGGGGGCGAGAGACCCAGTACTTC CASKDGRGRETQYF
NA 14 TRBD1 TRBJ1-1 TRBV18 TGTGCCAGCTCACCGTTGACAGGGTTCACTGAAGCTTTCTTT CASSPLTGFTEAFF
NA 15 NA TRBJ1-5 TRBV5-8 TGTGCCAGCAGCTTGATCATCAATAGCAATCAGCCCCAGCATTTT CASSLIINSNQPQHF
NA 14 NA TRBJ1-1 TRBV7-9 TGTGCCAGCAGCTCCCCGGGGGGGGACACTGAAGCTTTCTTT CASSSPGGDTEAFF